This T cell receptor beta chain was identified in a study of T cell responses to AZD1222 COVID-19 vaccine. Concerning this clone itself: No antigen is known for it.

In germline, CDR1 is SQVTM, CDR2 ANQGSEA. Trimming took off 4 bases at V and 2 bases at J, with 8 bases between the two ends. The CDR3 length is 13 residues. Sequencing used immunoSEQ multiplex PCR; TCRdb keeps in-frame clones, though not all of them. The table shows approximately 100,000 clones, with under 95% occurring only once. General study results and limits: Recipients of AZD1222 seropositive at baseline numbered only 6 or 7. Possibly, clonal diversity was underestimated; donors were largely white British and included more females. The reported proportion of spike-specific TCRs targeting unmutated variant regions was nearly half.

Sequencing was performed on peripheral blood, taken on day 0 of AZD1222 vaccination. This chain joins TRBV29-1 and TRBJ2-2; D gene ambiguous. This receptor was obtained from an adult in good health. The CDR3 region has the DNA TGCAGCGTTGTAGTGGGAAACACCGGGGAGCTGTTTTTT. Translating it yields CSVVVGNTGELFF.